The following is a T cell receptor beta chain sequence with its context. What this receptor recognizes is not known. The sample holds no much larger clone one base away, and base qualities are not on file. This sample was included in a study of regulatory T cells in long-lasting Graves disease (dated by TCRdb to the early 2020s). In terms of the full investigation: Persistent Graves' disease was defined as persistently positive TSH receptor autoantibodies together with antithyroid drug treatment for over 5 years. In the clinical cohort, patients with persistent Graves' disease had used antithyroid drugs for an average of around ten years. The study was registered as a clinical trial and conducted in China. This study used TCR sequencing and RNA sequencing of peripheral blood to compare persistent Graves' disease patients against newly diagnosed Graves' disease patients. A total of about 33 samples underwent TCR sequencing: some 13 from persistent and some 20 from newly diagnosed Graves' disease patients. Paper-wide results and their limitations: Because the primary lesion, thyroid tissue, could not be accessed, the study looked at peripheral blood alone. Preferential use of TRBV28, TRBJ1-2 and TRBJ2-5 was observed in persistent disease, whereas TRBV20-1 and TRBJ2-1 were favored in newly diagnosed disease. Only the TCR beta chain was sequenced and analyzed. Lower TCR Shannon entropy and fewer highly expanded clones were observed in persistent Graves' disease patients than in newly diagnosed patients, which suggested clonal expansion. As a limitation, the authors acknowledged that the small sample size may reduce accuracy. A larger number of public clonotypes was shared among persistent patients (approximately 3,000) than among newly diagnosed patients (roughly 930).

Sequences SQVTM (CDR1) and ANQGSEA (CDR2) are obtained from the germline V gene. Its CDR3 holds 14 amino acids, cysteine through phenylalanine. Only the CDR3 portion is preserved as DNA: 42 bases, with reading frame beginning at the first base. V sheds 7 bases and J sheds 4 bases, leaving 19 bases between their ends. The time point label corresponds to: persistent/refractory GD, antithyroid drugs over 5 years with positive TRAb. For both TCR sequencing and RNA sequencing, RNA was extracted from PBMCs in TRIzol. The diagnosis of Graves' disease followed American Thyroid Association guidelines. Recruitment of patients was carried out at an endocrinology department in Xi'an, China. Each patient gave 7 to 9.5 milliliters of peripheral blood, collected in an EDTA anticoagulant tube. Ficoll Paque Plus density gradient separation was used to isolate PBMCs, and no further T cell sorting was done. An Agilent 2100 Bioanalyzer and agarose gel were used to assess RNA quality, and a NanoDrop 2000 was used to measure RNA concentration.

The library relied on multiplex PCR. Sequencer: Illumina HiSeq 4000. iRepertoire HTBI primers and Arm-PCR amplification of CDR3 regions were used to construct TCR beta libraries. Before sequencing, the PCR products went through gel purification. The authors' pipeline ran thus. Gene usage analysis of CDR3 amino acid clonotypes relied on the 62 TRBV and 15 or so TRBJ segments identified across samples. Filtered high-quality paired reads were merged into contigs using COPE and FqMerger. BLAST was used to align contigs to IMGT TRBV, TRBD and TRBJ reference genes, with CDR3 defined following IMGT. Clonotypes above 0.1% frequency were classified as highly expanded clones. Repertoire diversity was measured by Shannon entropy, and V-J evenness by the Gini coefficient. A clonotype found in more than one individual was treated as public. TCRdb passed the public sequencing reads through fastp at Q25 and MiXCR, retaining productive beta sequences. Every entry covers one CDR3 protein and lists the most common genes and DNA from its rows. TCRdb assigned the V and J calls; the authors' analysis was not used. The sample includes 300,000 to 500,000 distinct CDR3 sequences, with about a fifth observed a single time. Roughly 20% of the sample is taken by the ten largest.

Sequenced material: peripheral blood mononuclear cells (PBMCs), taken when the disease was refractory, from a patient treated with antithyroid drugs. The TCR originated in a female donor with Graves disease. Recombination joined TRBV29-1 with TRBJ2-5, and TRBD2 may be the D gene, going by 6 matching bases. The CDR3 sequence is CSAVVGPGGETQYF. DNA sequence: TGCAGCGCCGTAGTGGGCCCCGGGGGAGAGACCCAGTACTTC.